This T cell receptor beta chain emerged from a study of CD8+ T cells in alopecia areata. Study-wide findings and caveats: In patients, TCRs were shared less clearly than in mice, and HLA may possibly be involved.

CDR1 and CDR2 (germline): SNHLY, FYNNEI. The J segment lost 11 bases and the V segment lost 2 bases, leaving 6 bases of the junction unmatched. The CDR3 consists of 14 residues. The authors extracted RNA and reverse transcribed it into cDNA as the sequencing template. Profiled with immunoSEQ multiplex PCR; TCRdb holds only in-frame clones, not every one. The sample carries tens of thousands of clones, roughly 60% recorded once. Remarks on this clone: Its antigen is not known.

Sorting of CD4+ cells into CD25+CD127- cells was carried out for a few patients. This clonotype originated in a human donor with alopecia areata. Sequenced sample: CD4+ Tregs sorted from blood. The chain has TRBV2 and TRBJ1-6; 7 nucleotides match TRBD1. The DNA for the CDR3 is TGTGCCAGCAGTGAATGGCAGGGGGATCCACCCCTCCACTTT. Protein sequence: CASSEWQGDPPLHF.